Listed below are T cell receptor beta chains from one sample, sequenced in a study of graft-versus-host responses after intestinal transplantation. Their antigen targets remain unknown. The table came from immunoSEQ multiplex PCR; TCRdb's copy has only in-frame clones and leaves some out. Of over 65,000 clones listed, 75% to 95% are singletons. The material sequenced was unstimulated CD8+ T cells sorted from spleen or lymph node cells, taken before transplant. The receptors originated from a human donor who was the organ donor for an intestinal transplant. Both conserved end residues are trimmed from each CDR3. Fields, in order: V gene, J gene, clone size, CDR3 protein. Not all rows give a size; the values are once, few, many and, for expanded clones, a class.

v_gene: TRBV11-2
j_gene: TRBJ2-2
abundance: -
CDR3aa: ASSLAYRGDTGELF

v_gene: TRBV29-1
j_gene: TRBJ2-1
abundance: -
CDR3aa: SVDGRAGSSYNEQF

v_gene: TRBV6-5
j_gene: TRBJ1-5
abundance: -
CDR3aa: ASSLGDGQPQH

v_gene: TRBV11-2
j_gene: TRBJ1-1
abundance: once
CDR3aa: ASSLDLSTEAF

v_gene: TRBV5-1
j_gene: TRBJ1-1
abundance: -
CDR3aa: ASSPWAGAVMNTEAF

v_gene: TRBV4-3
j_gene: TRBJ1-5
abundance: -
CDR3aa: ASSQAEEQPQH

v_gene: TRBV6-5
j_gene: TRBJ2-2
abundance: -
CDR3aa: ASSYVTSGHGELF

v_gene: TRBV6-4
j_gene: TRBJ2-2
abundance: -
CDR3aa: ASSEVPAENTGELF

v_gene: TRBV6-5
j_gene: TRBJ1-5
abundance: -
CDR3aa: ASSTARWGNQPQH

v_gene: TRBV4-1
j_gene: TRBJ2-7
abundance: once
CDR3aa: ASSQGQGAVYEQY

v_gene: TRBV5-6
j_gene: TRBJ2-7
abundance: -
CDR3aa: ASSLEVPGEQY

v_gene: TRBV5-1
j_gene: TRBJ2-3
abundance: once
CDR3aa: ASSLGQREADTQY

v_gene: TRBV6-5
j_gene: TRBJ1-1
abundance: -
CDR3aa: ASSPSGSTEAF

v_gene: TRBV9
j_gene: TRBJ1-1
abundance: -
CDR3aa: ASSVFTTPTEAF

v_gene: TRBV13
j_gene: TRBJ1-1
abundance: -
CDR3aa: ASSPWTENTEAF

v_gene: TRBV4-1
j_gene: TRBJ2-7
abundance: -
CDR3aa: ASSQIGEGPYEQY

v_gene: TRBV19
j_gene: TRBJ1-1
abundance: few
CDR3aa: ASSLTGPAEAF

v_gene: TRBV6-5
j_gene: TRBJ1-1
abundance: -
CDR3aa: ASRRTGNTEAF

v_gene: TRBV6-5
j_gene: TRBJ2-7
abundance: -
CDR3aa: ASSGHSYEQY

v_gene: TRBV27
j_gene: -
abundance: -
CDR3aa: ASSSRTGSYEQY

v_gene: TRBV6-5
j_gene: TRBJ1-3
abundance: -
CDR3aa: ASRPPYSGNTIY

v_gene: TRBV5-1
j_gene: TRBJ1-2
abundance: -
CDR3aa: ASSLVTGGINYGYT

v_gene: TRBV7-7
j_gene: TRBJ2-1
abundance: -
CDR3aa: ASSQGREPYNEQF

v_gene: TRBV10-1
j_gene: TRBJ2-5
abundance: -
CDR3aa: ASSDGGSPEETQY

v_gene: TRBV4-2
j_gene: TRBJ2-3
abundance: once
CDR3aa: ASSQVGDGGFDTQY

v_gene: TRBV6-5
j_gene: TRBJ2-5
abundance: -
CDR3aa: ASRPTAGTGETQY

v_gene: TRBV5-5
j_gene: TRBJ2-2
abundance: -
CDR3aa: ASSLETGELF

v_gene: TRBV29-1
j_gene: TRBJ2-5
abundance: -
CDR3aa: SVAPWTSGSPGETQY

v_gene: TRBV27
j_gene: -
abundance: -
CDR3aa: ASSWTSGSYEQY